This T cell receptor (beta chain) appears in the sequencing data of a study of blood T cell repertoires in COVID-19. The wider study: Acute and convalescent COVID-19 samples came from the United States, Italy and Spain. PBMCs, B-cell-depleted T cells, or T cells were the source of the cDNA or gDNA that made up the material.

CDR3 length equals 16 residues. In germline, CDR1 is DFQATT, CDR2 SNEGSKA (reference sequence). The V gene end was trimmed by 3 bases and the J gene end by 5 bases; junction bases not matched to a gene: 10. Original analysis: Nucleated cell number was recorded as an estimate derived from reference gene primer amplification. Only in-frame clones appear in the TCRdb table, and some are missing; sequencing was by immunoSEQ multiplex PCR. The V and J calls and clone size come from that table; D and trimming were worked out from the DNA. The sample carries hundreds of thousands of clones, 85% to 90% recorded once.

The chain employs TRBV20-1 and TRBJ2-2; 9 nucleotides align to TRBD1. The sequence was collected from a woman aged 40-49 years who had recovered from COVID-19. What was sequenced was peripheral blood. The CDR3 region has the DNA TGCAGTGCTAGTCCCCTGGGACAGGGTCGGACCGGGGAGCTGTTTTTT. Protein: CSASPLGQGRTGELFF.